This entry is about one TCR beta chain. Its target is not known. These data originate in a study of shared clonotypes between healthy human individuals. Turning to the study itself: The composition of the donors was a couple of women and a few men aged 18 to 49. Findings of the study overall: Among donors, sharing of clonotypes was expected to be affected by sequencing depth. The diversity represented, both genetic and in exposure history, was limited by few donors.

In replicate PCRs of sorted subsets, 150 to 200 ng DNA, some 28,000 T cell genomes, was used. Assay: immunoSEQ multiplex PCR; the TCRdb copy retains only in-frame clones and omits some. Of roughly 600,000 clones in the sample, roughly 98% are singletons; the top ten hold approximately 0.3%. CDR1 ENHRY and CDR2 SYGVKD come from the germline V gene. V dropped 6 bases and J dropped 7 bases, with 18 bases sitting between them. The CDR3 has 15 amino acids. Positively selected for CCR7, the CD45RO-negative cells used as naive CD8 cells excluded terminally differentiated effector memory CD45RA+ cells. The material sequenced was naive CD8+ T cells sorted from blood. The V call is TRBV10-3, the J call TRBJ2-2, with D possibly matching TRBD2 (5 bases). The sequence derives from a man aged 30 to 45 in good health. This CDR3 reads CAISHDRTRDGELFF. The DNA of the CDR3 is TGTGCCATCAGCCACGACCGGACGAGGGACGGGGAGCTGTTTTTT.